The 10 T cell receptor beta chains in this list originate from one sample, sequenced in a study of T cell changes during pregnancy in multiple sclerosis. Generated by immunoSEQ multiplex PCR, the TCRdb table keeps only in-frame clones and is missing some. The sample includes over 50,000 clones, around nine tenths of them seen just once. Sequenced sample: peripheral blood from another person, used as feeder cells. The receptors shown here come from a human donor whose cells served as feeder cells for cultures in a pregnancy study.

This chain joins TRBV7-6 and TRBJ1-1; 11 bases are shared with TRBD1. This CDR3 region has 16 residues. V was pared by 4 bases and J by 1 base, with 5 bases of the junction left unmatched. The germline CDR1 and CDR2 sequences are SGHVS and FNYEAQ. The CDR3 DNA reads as TGTGCCAGCAGCTCCCGGGACAGGGGGGCGAACACTGAAGCTTTCTTT. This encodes CASSSRDRGANTEAFF.

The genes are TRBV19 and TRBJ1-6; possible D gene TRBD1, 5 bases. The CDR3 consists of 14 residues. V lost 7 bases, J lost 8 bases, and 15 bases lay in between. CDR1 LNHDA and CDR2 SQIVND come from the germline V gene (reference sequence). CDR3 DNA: TGTGCCAGTACCCCCAGGGTCAGGGATTCACCCCTCCACTTT. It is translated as CASTPRVRDSPLHF.

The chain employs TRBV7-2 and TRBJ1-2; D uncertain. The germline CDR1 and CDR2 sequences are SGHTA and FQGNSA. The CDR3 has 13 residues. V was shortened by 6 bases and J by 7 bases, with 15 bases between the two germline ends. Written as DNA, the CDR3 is TGTGCCAGCAGTCTAACTCTGGCGGGTGGCTACACCTTC. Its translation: CASSLTLAGGYTF.

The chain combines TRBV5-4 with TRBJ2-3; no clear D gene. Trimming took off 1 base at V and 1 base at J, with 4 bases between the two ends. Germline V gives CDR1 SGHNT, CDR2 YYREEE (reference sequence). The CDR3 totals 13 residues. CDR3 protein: CASSLSGTDTQYF. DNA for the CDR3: TGTGCCAGCAGCTTGTCGGGCACAGATACGCAGTATTTT.

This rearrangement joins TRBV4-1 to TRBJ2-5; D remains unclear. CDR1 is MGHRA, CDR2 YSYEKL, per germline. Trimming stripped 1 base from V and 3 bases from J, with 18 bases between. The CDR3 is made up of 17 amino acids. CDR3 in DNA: TGCGCCAGCAGCCAAGTAGAGACGCACGTGCGAAAAGAGACCCAGTACTTC. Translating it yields CASSQVETHVRKETQYF.

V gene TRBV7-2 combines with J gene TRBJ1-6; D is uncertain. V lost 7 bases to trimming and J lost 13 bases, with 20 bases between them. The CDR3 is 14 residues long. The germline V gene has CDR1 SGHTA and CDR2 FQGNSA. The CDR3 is CASTTGGRLGPLHF. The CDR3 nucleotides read TGTGCCAGCACCACGGGAGGGAGGTTAGGGCCCCTCCACTTT.

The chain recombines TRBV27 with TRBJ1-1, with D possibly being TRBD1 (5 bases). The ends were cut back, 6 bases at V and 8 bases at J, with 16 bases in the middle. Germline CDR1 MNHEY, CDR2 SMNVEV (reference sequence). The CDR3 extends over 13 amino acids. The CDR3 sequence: CASSWGSGTEAFF. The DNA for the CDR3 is TGTGCCAGCAGCTGGGGATCCGGGACGGAAGCTTTCTTT.

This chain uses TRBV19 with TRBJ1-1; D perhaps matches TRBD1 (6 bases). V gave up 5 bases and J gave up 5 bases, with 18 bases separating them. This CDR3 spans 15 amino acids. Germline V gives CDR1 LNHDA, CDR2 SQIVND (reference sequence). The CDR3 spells CASSSSRGAYTEAFF. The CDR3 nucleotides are TGTGCCAGTAGTTCAAGTCGGGGGGCGTATACTGAAGCTTTCTTT.

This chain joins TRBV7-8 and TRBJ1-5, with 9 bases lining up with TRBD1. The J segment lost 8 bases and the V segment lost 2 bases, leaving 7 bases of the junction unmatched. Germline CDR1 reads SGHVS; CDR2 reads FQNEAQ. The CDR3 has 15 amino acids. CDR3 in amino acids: CASSLRDRALEPQHF. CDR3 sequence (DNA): TGTGCCAGCAGCTTACGGGACAGGGCCTTAGAGCCCCAGCATTTT.

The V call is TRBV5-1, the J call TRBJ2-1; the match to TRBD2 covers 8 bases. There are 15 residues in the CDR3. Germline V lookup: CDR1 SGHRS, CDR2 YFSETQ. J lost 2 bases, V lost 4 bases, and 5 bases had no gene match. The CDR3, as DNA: TGCGCCAGCAGCCCCCAGCGGGAGCCCTACAATGAGCAGTTCTTC. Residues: CASSPQREPYNEQFF.